The T cell receptor (beta chain) described here comes from a study of T cell repertoires in cytomegalovirus infection (dated by TCRdb to between 2019 and 2020). Regarding the study in general: Because public TCR beta signatures pointed to carriage of CMV infection together with the matching HLA type, the HLA type of each donor mattered for the analysis. The research as a whole found: In the ex vivo response, HLA-C-restricted CMV-specific TCR beta clonotypes were dominant, and in two of eight donors the single most frequent clonotype came from this HLA-C-restricted group. Carriers of CMV infection plus the relevant HLA type were discriminated by the cumulative frequency of public TCR beta family members in the study cohort and in an independent approximately 360-donor cohort.

Instrument on record: Illumina HiSeq 1500. TCRdb reprocessing: public reads trimmed at Q25 with fastp, clones called with MiXCR, in-frame beta chains kept. Rows are combined by CDR3 protein, so each entry shows the most common genes and DNA. Counted in this sample were approximately 500,000 distinct CDR3 sequences; around a quarter of them appeared once. Approximately 13% of the sample goes to the ten largest clones. On this clonotype itself: Its antigen is unknown. Within one base of it there is no much larger clone, and no base qualities were kept.

Taken from the germline V gene, the CDR1 and CDR2 loops are SGHVS and FNYEAQ. V is pared back by 3 bases and J by 1 base, with 13 bases lying between the germline termini. The CDR3 runs 17 amino acids, cysteine and phenylalanine included. Only the CDR3 region is kept as DNA, spanning 51 bases read in frame from base 1. Material for sequencing was PBMCs. This TCR came from a human donor in good health (CMV status not recorded). Some clones in this sample may be carry-over from other donors' samples. The rearranged segments are TRBV7-6 and TRBJ2-6; the D call is possibly TRBD1 or TRBD2, each sharing 6 bases. The CDR3 in this case is CASSLGGFRSGANVLTF. In nucleotides, the sequence is TGTGCCAGCAGCTTGGGGGGCTTCAGATCTGGGGCCAACGTCCTGACTTTC.